This TCR beta chain emerged from a study of radiotherapy plus CTLA-4 blockade in lung cancer. Study information: Of the patients, about 19% showed objective responses and roughly 30% attained disease control.

Patients had chemo-refractory metastatic non-small-cell lung cancer and received focal radiation plus CTLA-4 blockade that used ipilimumab. Clones were read by immunoSEQ multiplex PCR, and TCRdb kept only the in-frame ones, dropping some. The data hold around 40,000 clones, with roughly 75% observed a single time. The junction had 10 bases not matched to a gene; V was cut back by 1 base and J by 1 base. This CDR3 comprises 17 residues. Germline CDR1 and CDR2: SGHDT and YYEEEE. The V and J genes are TRBV5-6 and TRBJ1-1, with TRBD1 matching 7 bases. This receptor was obtained from a human donor with non-small cell lung cancer who had stable disease on radiotherapy plus ipilimumab. This material consisted of peripheral blood, taken from a patient treated with radiotherapy plus ipilimumab. This CDR3 reads CASSLLGVRGANTEAFF. Written as DNA, the CDR3 is TGTGCCAGCAGCTTGCTTGGGGTCAGGGGGGCGAACACTGAAGCTTTCTTT.